The T cell receptor beta chain described here comes from a study of beta chain features in type 1 diabetes. Per the germline V gene, CDR1 is MDHEN and CDR2 is SYDVKM. Trimming took 7 bases from V and 0 from J, leaving 10 bases between them. The CDR3 is 13 residues long. About this clone itself: What it recognizes is unknown.

Broader study findings: HLA effects on TCRB rearrangement stayed unresolved here. Patients' naive, central memory and Treg TCRB repertoires seemed closer to one another than those of healthy donors. In every one of the four CD4+ subsets, TCRB CDR3s were moderately but significantly shorter in Type 1 diabetes patients.

As every portion of the isolated RNA was reverse transcribed, the sequencing read expressed TCRB transcripts. The study sequenced naive, central memory and regulatory T cell samples to an average of around 3.5 million reads. Using immunoSEQ multiplex PCR, the repertoire was profiled, and TCRdb retains in-frame clones only, with some absent. The data contain around 250,000 clones, about 14% of them singletons. The sequenced sample consisted of naive CD4+ T cells from blood. This receptor was identified in a man aged 25-45 years with type 1 diabetes. This chain links TRBV28 with TRBJ2-7; a weak D match, TRBD2 (6 bases). The CDR3 loop is CASTPSVSYEQYF. In DNA form, the CDR3 reads TGTGCCAGCACTCCTAGCGTCTCCTACGAGCAGTACTTC.